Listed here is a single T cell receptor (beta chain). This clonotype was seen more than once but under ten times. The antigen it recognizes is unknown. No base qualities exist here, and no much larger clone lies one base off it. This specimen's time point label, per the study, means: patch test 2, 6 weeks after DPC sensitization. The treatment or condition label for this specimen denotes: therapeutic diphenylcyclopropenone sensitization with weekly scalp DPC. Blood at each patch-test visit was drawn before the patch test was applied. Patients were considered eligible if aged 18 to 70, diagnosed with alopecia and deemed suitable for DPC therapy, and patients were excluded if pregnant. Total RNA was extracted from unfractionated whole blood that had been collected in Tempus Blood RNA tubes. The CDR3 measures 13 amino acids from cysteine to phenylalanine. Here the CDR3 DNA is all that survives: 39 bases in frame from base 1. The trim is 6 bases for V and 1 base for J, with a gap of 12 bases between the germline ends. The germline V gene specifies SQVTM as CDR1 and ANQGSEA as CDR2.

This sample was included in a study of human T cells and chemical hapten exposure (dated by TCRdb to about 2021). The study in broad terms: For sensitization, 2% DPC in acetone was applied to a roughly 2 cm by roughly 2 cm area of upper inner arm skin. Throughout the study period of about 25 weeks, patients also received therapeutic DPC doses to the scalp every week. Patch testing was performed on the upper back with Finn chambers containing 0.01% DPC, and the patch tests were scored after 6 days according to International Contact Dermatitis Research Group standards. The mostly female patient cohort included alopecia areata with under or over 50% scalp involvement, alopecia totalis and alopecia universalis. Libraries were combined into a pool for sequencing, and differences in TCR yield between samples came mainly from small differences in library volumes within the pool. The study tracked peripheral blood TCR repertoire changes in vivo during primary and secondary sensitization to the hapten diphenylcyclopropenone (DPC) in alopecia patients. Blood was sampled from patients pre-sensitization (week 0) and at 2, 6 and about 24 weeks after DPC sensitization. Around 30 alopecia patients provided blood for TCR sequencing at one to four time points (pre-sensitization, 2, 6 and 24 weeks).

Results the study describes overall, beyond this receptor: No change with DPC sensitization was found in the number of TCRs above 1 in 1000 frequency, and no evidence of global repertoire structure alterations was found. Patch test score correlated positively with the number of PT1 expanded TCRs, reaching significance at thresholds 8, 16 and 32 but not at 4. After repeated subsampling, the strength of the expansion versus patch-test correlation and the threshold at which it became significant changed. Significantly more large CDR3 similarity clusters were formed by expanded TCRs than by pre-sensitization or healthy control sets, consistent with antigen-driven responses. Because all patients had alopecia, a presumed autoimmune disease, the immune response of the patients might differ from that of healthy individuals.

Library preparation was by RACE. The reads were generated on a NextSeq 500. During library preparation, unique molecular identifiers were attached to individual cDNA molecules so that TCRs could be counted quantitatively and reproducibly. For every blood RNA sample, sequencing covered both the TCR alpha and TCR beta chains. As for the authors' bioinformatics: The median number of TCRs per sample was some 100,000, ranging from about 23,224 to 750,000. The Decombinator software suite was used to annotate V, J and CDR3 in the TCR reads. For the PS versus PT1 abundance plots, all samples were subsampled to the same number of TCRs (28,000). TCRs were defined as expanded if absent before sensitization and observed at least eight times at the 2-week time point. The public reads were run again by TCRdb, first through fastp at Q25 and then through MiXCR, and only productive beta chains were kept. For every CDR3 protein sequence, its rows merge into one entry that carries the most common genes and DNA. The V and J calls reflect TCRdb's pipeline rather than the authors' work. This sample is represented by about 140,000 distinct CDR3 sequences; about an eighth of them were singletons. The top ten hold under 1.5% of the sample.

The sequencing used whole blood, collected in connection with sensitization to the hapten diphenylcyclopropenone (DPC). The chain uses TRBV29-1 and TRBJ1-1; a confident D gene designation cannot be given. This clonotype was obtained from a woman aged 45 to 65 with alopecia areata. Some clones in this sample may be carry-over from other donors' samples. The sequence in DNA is TGCAGCGTGAACCGGGCCCCGAACACTGAAGCTTTCTTT. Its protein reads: CSVNRAPNTEAFF.